The 27 T cell receptor beta chains reported below all come from one sample, sequenced in a study of blood T cell repertoires in COVID-19. Some clones are missing from TCRdb's copy, which holds only in-frame ones; the method was immunoSEQ multiplex PCR. The sample lists 150,000 to 200,000 clones, about 89% occurring once. The sample consisted of peripheral blood. The receptors were gathered from a man aged 65 to 85 with acute or convalescent COVID-19.

The J gene is TRBJ2-1, the V gene TRBV6-2 or TRBV6-3, with 10 bases that match TRBD2. Trimming at V came to 1 base and at J to 10 bases, leaving 4 bases not matched to a gene. The germline V gene encodes CDR1 MNHEY and CDR2 SVGEGT. CDR3 size: 14 residues. The CDR3 DNA sequence: TGTGCCAGCAGTTACTGGGCTAGCGGGAGAGAGCAGTTCTTC. Residues: CASSYWASGREQFF.

The chain joins TRBV5-1 to TRBJ2-7; D is unclear. The CDR3 spans 13 residues. Trimming took 0 bases from V and 4 from J, leaving 8 bases between them. CDR1 is SGHRS and CDR2 is YFSETQ in the germline V gene. CDR3 bases: TGCGCCAGCAGCTTGGGAGTCGGGTACGAGCAGTACTTC. Translation: CASSLGVGYEQYF.

This rearrangement joins TRBV7-3 to TRBJ2-1; 8 positions agree with TRBD2. J was trimmed by 12 bases and V by 6 bases; bases with no gene match: 10. This CDR3 is 13 amino acids long. Per the germline V gene, CDR1 is SGHTA and CDR2 is FQGTGA. CDR3 sequence reads: CASSPLAGGGQFF. CDR3 nucleotide sequence: TGTGCCAGCAGTCCTCTAGCGGGTGGGGGGCAGTTCTTC.

The chain has TRBV29-1 and TRBJ1-2; D call uncertain. CDR3 length: 12 residues. Trimming shortened V by 4 bases and J by 8 bases, and 14 bases separated the two germline ends. Germline CDR1 is SQVTM and CDR2 is ANQGSEA. For the CDR3, the DNA is TGCAGCGTTGTATCAGGCAGGTGGGGCTACACCTTC. This encodes CSVVSGRWGYTF.

The chain employs TRBV7-2 and TRBJ2-3, with a weak D call TRBD1 (6 bases). The V end was cut by 2 bases, the J end by 6 bases, with 6 bases between. Germline V gene sequence: CDR1 SGHTA, CDR2 FQGNSA. This CDR3 comprises 12 residues. CDR3 sequence: CASSLQGDTQYF. CDR3 nucleotides: TGTGCCAGCAGCTTACAGGGGGATACGCAGTATTTT.

This chain joins TRBV29-1 and TRBJ2-7; D gene unclear. The CDR3 has 12 residues. Germline lookup yields CDR1 SQVTM and CDR2 ANQGSEA. Trimming cost V 1 base and J 2 bases, with 6 bases left between them. CDR3 sequence (DNA): TGCAGCGTTGAAGCTGGGCCCTACGAGCAGTACTTC. This gives the protein CSVEAGPYEQYF.

The chain combines TRBV19 with TRBJ1-2, with 9 bases identical to TRBD1. The CDR3 spans 15 residues. V gave up 7 bases and J gave up 7 bases; unmatched junction bases: 13. Germline lookup yields CDR1 LNHDA and CDR2 SQIVND (reference sequence). CDR3 sequence reads: CASTLTGTGKGGYTF. The CDR3 DNA follows: TGTGCCAGTACCCTGACCGGGACAGGGAAGGGTGGCTACACCTTC. The variable domain in full, completed from reference TRBV19 and TRBJ1-2, reads DGGITQSPKYLFRKEGQNVTLSCEQNLNHDAMYWYRQDPGQGLRLIYYSQIVNDFQKGDIAEGYSVSREKKESFPLTVTSAQKNPTAFYLCASTLTGTGKGGYTFGSGTRLTVV.

A single count supports this clone. J is TRBJ1-1 and V is TRBV29-1, with D possibly TRBD1 on 6 matching bases. V lost 6 bases and J lost 1, with 12 bases in between. CDR1 is SQVTM and CDR2 is ANQGSEA in the germline V gene. The CDR3 covers 13 residues. The CDR3 bases are TGCAGCGTCCACAGGGAGTGGAACACTGAAGCTTTCTTT. It encodes CSVHREWNTEAFF. Filled out from reference TRBV29-1 and TRBJ1-1, the complete variable domain reads SAVISQKPSRDICQRGTSLTIQCQVDSQVTMMFWYRQQPGQSLTLIATANQGSEATYESGFVIDKFPISRPNLTFSTLTVSNMSPEDSSIYLCSVHREWNTEAFFGQGTRLTVV.

This clone has just one count. The chain joins TRBV7-2 to TRBJ2-5; D is perhaps TRBD2 (6 bases). The CDR3 contains 14 residues. Between the trimmed V and J ends, which lost 5 bases and 2 bases, there was a span of 12 bases. Germline CDR1 is SGHTA and CDR2 is FQGNSA. The CDR3 DNA is TGTGCCAGCAGCGTGTGGACTAAACAAGAGACCCAGTACTTC. Its protein product is CASSVWTKQETQYF.

The V and J genes are TRBV27 and TRBJ2-7; TRBD1 might be the D (6 bases). Germline CDR1 is MNHEY and CDR2 is SMNVEV (reference sequence). CDR3 length equals 17 residues. V was shortened by 1 base and J by 2 bases, with 18 bases between the two germline ends. The CDR3 protein is CASSLFPGGGRTYEQYF. CDR3 bases: TGTGCCAGCAGTTTATTCCCCGGTGGGGGCAGGACCTACGAGCAGTACTTC.

This chain uses TRBV5-4 with TRBJ1-1; tentative D call: TRBD1 (6 bases). CDR3 size: 14 residues. V lost 3 bases to trimming and J lost 7 bases, with 16 bases between them. Germline V gene sequence: CDR1 SGHNT, CDR2 YYREEE (reference sequence). The chain's CDR3 is CASSSGTGKDEAFF. The CDR3 DNA sequence: TGTGCCAGCAGCTCAGGAACAGGGAAGGATGAAGCTTTCTTT.

The chain carries TRBV2 and TRBJ1-1; D possibly corresponds to TRBD1 (5 bases). CDR3 length: 13 residues. Between the trimmed V and J ends, which lost 2 bases and 2 bases, there was a span of 6 bases. Germline-derived CDR1 and CDR2 are SNHLY and FYNNEI. The CDR3 here is CASSERGNTEAFF. In nucleotides, the CDR3 is TGTGCCAGCAGTGAAAGGGGAAACACTGAAGCTTTCTTT.

The chain links TRBV6-5 to TRBJ2-2; D is unclear. Trimming took off 1 base at V and 7 bases at J, with 10 bases between the two ends. The CDR3 runs to 14 residues. From germline, CDR1 is MNHEY and CDR2 SVGAGI. The CDR3 DNA reads as TGTGCCAGCAGTTACTTTTGGCAGTACGGGGAGCTGTTTTTT. The encoded protein is CASSYFWQYGELFF.

The chain joins TRBV5-1 to TRBJ2-1, with 9 bases lining up with TRBD2. The CDR3 covers 15 residues. V was clipped by 4 bases and J by 6 bases; unmatched bases: 8. Germline V gene sequence: CDR1 SGHRS, CDR2 YFSETQ. CDR3 amino acids: CASSKGLASANEQFF. Here the CDR3 DNA reads TGCGCCAGCAGCAAAGGACTAGCGAGTGCCAATGAGCAGTTCTTC.

There are many counts of this clone. V is TRBV7-6 and J is TRBJ2-5; D is perhaps TRBD2 (5 bases). This CDR3 is built from 16 residues. Germline CDR1 reads SGHVS; CDR2 reads FNYEAQ. Trimming left V 5 bases short and J 1 base short, with 17 bases between. Here the CDR3 DNA reads TGTGCCAGCAGCCTTAAGAAGAGGGCCTTCCAAGAGACCCAGTACTTC. Translating gives CASSLKKRAFQETQYF.

The CDR3 coding sequence is TGTGCCAGCAGCCCAGTGGGACATGGGCTCAATCAGCCCCAGCATTTT. It translates to CASSPVGHGLNQPQHF. The gene calls are TRBV7-2 and TRBJ1-5, with D perhaps matching TRBD1 (6 bases). Trimming removed 5 bases from V and 3 bases from J, with 17 bases in between. Germline V gene data show CDR1 as SGHTA and CDR2 as FQGNSA. The CDR3 sequence is 16 residues long.

The V gene is TRBV6-5, the J gene TRBJ1-1; D unresolved. Between the trimmed V and J ends, which lost 0 bases and 6 bases, there was a span of 11 bases. Germline loops: CDR1 MNHEY, CDR2 SVGAGI. The CDR3 length is 14 residues. CDR3 amino acids: CASSYSRSRAEAFF. CDR3 DNA sequence: TGTGCCAGCAGTTACTCGCGAAGCCGGGCTGAAGCTTTCTTT.

The CDR3, as DNA: TGTGCCAGCAGCGCATCAAACCGACTAGCGGAAAGTTATAATGAGCAGTTCTTC. Translated: CASSASNRLAESYNEQFF. V gene TRBV9 combines with J gene TRBJ2-1, with 9 positions matching TRBD2. Trimming cost V 3 bases and J 7 bases; bases outside gene matches: 17. CDR1 and CDR2 from the germline V gene are SGDLS and YYNGEE. CDR3 length: 18 amino acids.

V usage is TRBV30 and J usage is TRBJ1-5, with D hard to call. The V end was cut by 2 bases, the J end by 6 bases, with 14 bases between. This CDR3 is 14 amino acids long. CDR1 and CDR2 (germline): GTSNPN, SVGIG (reference sequence). The CDR3 nucleotides read TGTGCCTGGAGTTACAACGATGCAGGTCAGCCCCAGCATTTT. This codes for CAWSYNDAGQPQHF. Filled out from reference TRBV30 and TRBJ1-5, the complete variable domain reads SQTIHQWPATLVQPVGSPLSLECTVEGTSNPNLYWYRQAAGRGLQLLFYSVGIGQISSEVPQNLSASRPQDRQFILSSKKLLLSDSGFYLCAWSYNDAGQPQHFGDGTRLSIL.

The chain uses TRBV23-1 and TRBJ2-7; 7 bases map to TRBD1. TRBV23-1 is classed as an ORF, of uncertain function. The CDR3 has 14 residues. With 0 bases clipped from V and 2 bases from J, the junction kept 1 base outside the gene matches. In DNA, the CDR3 is TGCGCCAGCAGTCAATCTGGGACAGCCTACGAGCAGTACTTC. As protein: CASSQSGTAYEQYF.

V gene TRBV7-2 combines with J gene TRBJ1-2; no clear D gene. V was clipped by 4 bases and J by 6 bases, with 12 bases between them. The length of the CDR3 is 13 residues. The germline V gene encodes CDR1 SGHTA and CDR2 FQGNSA. This chain's CDR3 is CASSSYTSDGYTF. The CDR3 region has the DNA TGTGCCAGCAGCTCATACACAAGCGATGGCTACACCTTC.

This clone was seen a single time. This rearrangement joins TRBV7-9 to TRBJ1-3, with a tentative D call TRBD1 (5 bases). The CDR3 is made up of 15 amino acids. Germline values: CDR1 SEHNR, CDR2 FQNEAQ (reference sequence). The ends were cut back, 5 bases at V and 4 bases at J, with 15 bases in the middle. CDR3 loop: CASSRTAGPGNTIYF. For the CDR3, the DNA is TGTGCCAGCAGCCGCACCGCGGGGCCCGGAAACACCATATATTTT.

This clone was counted a single time. As DNA, the CDR3 is TGTGCCAGCATAAACGGGCGACAGGTGGGCACCATATATTTT. Translation: CASINGRQVGTIYF. The chain combines TRBV2 with TRBJ1-3; the D gene is possibly TRBD1 (6 bases). The CDR3 is 14 residues long. V lost 7 bases and J lost 9, with 19 bases in between. Germline-derived CDR1 and CDR2 are SNHLY and FYNNEI.

Points on this clone: The same CDR3 can be traced to other DNA sequences in this sample. V is TRBV7-2 and J is TRBJ1-5; no clear D. The CDR3 has 14 amino acids. V was clipped by 1 base and J by 4 bases, with 8 bases between them. CDR1 and CDR2 (germline): SGHTA, FQGNSA. CDR3 DNA sequence: TGTGCCAGCAGCTTAGGAGGAGGGAATCAGCCCCAGCATTTT. Its translation is CASSLGGGNQPQHF.

This chain connects TRBV3-1 (or the pseudogene TRBV3-2) to TRBJ1-1; no firm D call. Germline CDR1 LGHDT, CDR2 YNNKEL (reference sequence). V was pared by 11 bases and J by 6 bases, with 13 bases between. The CDR3 totals 11 residues. The DNA of the CDR3 is TGTGCCGCCTCCCGGGGTCCTGAAGCTTTCTTT. This translates into CAASRGPEAFF.

The V call is TRBV2, the J call TRBJ2-1, with a weak D call TRBD2 (5 bases). The V end lost 6 bases, the J end lost 3 bases, and 18 bases lay between the germline ends. Germline V lookup: CDR1 SNHLY, CDR2 FYNNEI. CDR3 length: 16 residues. CDR3 coding DNA: TGTGCCAGCAGGGACCGGGGTCCATTTTACTACAATGAGCAGTTCTTC. Translating gives CASRDRGPFYYNEQFF.

Written as DNA, the CDR3 is TGTGCCAGCACCCCACAGGGGACCTCGAATGAAAAACTGTTTTTT. Its protein is CASTPQGTSNEKLFF. The chain carries TRBV6-6 and TRBJ1-4; 7 positions agree with TRBD1. From germline, CDR1 is MNHNY and CDR2 SVGAGI (reference sequence). After removal of 7 bases from V and 5 bases from J, the junction contained 10 bases not matched to a gene. The CDR3 runs to 15 residues.